The clone carrying this T cell receptor (beta chain) was observed a few times. V dropped 1 base and J dropped 4 bases, with 11 bases sitting between them. Germline-derived CDR1 and CDR2 are LGHDT and YNNKEL (reference sequence). The CDR3 covers 14 residues. The extraction recovered at least 5 micrograms of total RNA per sample. The data were obtained in a study of blood T cells in healthy people across ages. A second PCR, run for about 6 to 11 cycles, used a sample-barcoded 5' primer plus a J-beta primer mix. At least 2.5 million CDR3-containing paired-end reads were obtained per sample. In TCRdb, the 5' RACE reads were re-called with MiXCR into one record per CDR3 protein. The sample records 950,000 to 1,200,000 distinct CDR3 sequences, more than 30% being singletons.

The V and J genes are TRBV3-1 and TRBJ2-7, with D hard to call. The receptor was derived from a man aged 18 to 29 in good health. The sample consisted of blood. CDR3: CASSQGVGYYEQYF. Here the CDR3 DNA reads TGTGCCAGCAGCCAAGGGGTAGGGTATTACGAGCAGTACTTC.